The 21 T cell receptor beta chains reported below all come from one sample, sequenced in a study of T cells in women clearing cervical HPV infection. Using immunoSEQ multiplex PCR, the repertoire was profiled, and TCRdb retains in-frame clones only, with some absent. The specimen's table records approximately 30,000 clones. Specimen: blood buffy coat. These receptors all come from a woman aged 18 to 75 with a cervical HPV16 infection that either progressed to CIN3+ or cleared (not recorded which).

Turning to this clone: The read ends 3 residues early relative to the CDR3; the germline J gene fills the gap. The V and J genes are TRBV30 and TRBJ2-4, with TRBD1 as a possible D gene (6 bases). The CDR3 sequence is 15 residues long. Germline values: CDR1 GTSNPN, CDR2 SVGIG (reference sequence). CDR3 amino acids: CAWSVQTGGTYGQYF. Partial CDR3 DNA: TGTGCCTGGAGTGTACAGACAGGAGGTACCTATGGT.

As for this clone: The read halts 3 residues ahead of the CDR3 end, with the missing end drawn from the germline J gene. This chain joins TRBV5-1 and TRBJ1-5; TRBD1 matches 9 bases. Germline V gives CDR1 SGHRS, CDR2 YFSETQ. V lost 0 bases and J lost 6; bases outside the gene matches: 4. The CDR3 has 15 residues. CDR3: CASSLGQGGTQPQHF. Partial CDR3 DNA: TGCGCCAGCAGCTTGGGACAGGGGGGAACTCAGCCC.

Regarding this clone: The CDR3 end falls 3 residues outside the read, so it is completed with the germline J gene. This chain connects TRBV7-6 to TRBJ2-2; D not resolved. CDR1 and CDR2 from the germline V gene are SGHVS and FNYEAQ. CDR3 length: 15 amino acids. The CDR3 bases that were read are TGTGCCAGCAGCTTAGAGACACCCTCTGGTGAAAAG. Amino acid sequence: CASSLETPSGEK. The full CDR3 is CASSLETPSGEKLFF.

Worth noting for this clone: The read finishes 3 residues shy of the CDR3 end, and the germline J gene is used to complete it. The chain recombines TRBV19 with TRBJ1-1; 11 nucleotides line up with TRBD1. CDR3 size: 14 residues. V was clipped by 5 bases and J by 3 bases; unmatched bases: 2. In germline, CDR1 is LNHDA, CDR2 SQIVND (reference sequence). CDR3 bases read: TGTGCCAGTAGTGTGGACAGGGGGCACACTGAA. Protein: CASSVDRGHTE. The full CDR3 protein is CASSVDRGHTEAFF.

Remarks on this clone: The read is 3 residues too short to cover the CDR3 end, so that end is filled in from the germline J gene. V usage is TRBV2 and J usage is TRBJ2-3; TRBD2 aligns across 10 bases. The CDR3 runs 14 residues. The germline V gene has CDR1 SNHLY and CDR2 FYNNEI. This CDR3 reads CASSWTSGQETQYF. Partial CDR3 DNA: TGTGCCAGCAGTTGGACTAGCGGACAAGAGACG.

A remark on this clone: The read falls 3 residues short of the CDR3 end, and the missing part is taken from the germline J gene. The chain employs TRBV20-1 and TRBJ2-1; 10 positions match TRBD1. Germline trimming cut 6 bases from V and 7 bases from J; bases unmatched to any gene: 9. This CDR3 spans 14 amino acids. Germline V lookup: CDR1 DFQATT, CDR2 SNEGSKA (reference sequence). The sequenced CDR3 bases are TGCAGTGCCCCCCCCGGGACAGGGGAAAATGAG. Translating gives CSAPPGTGENE. The CDR3 reads in full as CSAPPGTGENEQFF.

With respect to this clone: The read terminates 3 residues before the CDR3 end, so the remaining end is supplied by the germline J gene. The V gene is TRBV12-3 or TRBV12-4, the J gene TRBJ2-1; 7 bases are shared with TRBD2. The CDR3 is 15 amino acids. J was trimmed by 4 bases and V by 2 bases; bases with no gene match: 5. CDR3 amino acids: CASSLHASGYNEQFF. CDR3 DNA (partial): TGTGCCAGCAGTTTACATGCTAGCGGATACAATGAG.

As regards this clone: The read halts 3 residues ahead of the CDR3 end, with the missing end drawn from the germline J gene. This chain joins TRBV9 and TRBJ2-3, with D possibly TRBD1 on 5 matching bases. Germline CDR1 and CDR2: SGDLS and YYNGEE. The CDR3 consists of 13 residues. The CDR3 loop reads CASSDRNNQPQYF. CDR3 DNA (partial): TGTGCCAGCAGCGACAGGAACAATCAGCCG.

In the case of this clone: Read data end 3 residues before the CDR3 end; the end is taken from the germline J gene. This chain connects TRBV19 to TRBJ2-2, with 7 bases matching TRBD1. This CDR3 spans 15 amino acids. The germline gives CDR1 LNHDA, CDR2 SQIVND (reference sequence). The CDR3 here is CASSLGTAGANVLFF. The covered CDR3 bases are TGTGCCAGTAGTCTGGGGACAGCTGGGGCCAACGTG.

Regarding this clone: The read falls 3 residues short of the CDR3 end, and the missing part is taken from the germline J gene. This chain connects TRBV7-8 to TRBJ1-2; D not resolved. From germline, CDR1 is SGHVS and CDR2 FQNEAQ. The CDR3 extends over 18 amino acids. The sequenced part of the CDR3 DNA is TGTGCCAGCAGTTCTAAACGGACTAGCGGACTTTCCTACAATGAC. This translates into CASSSKRTSGLSYND. The CDR3 in full is CASSSKRTSGLSYNDYTF. Supplemented by reference TRBV7-8 and TRBJ1-2, the full variable domain reads GAGVSQSPRYKVAKRGQDVALRCDPISGHVSLFWYQQALGQGPEFLTYFQNEAQLDKSGLPSDRFFAERPEGSVSTLKIQRTQQEDSAVYLCASSSKRTSGLSYNDYTFGSGTRLTVV.

A word on this clone: The read stops 3 residues short of the end of the CDR3; the missing end is completed from the germline J gene. The rearrangement links TRBV20-1 to TRBJ2-5, with 11 bases matching TRBD2. CDR1 and CDR2 (germline): DFQATT, SNEGSKA (reference sequence). This CDR3 has 16 amino acids. The CDR3 protein is CSARRMTSGTADTQYF. The sequenced CDR3 bases are TGCAGTGCTAGACGCATGACTAGCGGGACAGCAGATACC.

With respect to this clone: The CDR3 goes on 3 residues after the read ends, and that part is filled in from the germline J gene. The J gene is TRBJ2-5, the V gene TRBV5-6; 8 bases match TRBD1. Germline CDR1 and CDR2: SGHDT and YYEEEE. The ends lost 4 bases at V and 4 bases at J; junction bases unmatched: 6. This CDR3 region has 14 residues. The DNA read from the CDR3 is TGTGCCAGCAGCACCGCACAGGGGGGAGAGACC. Translated: CASSTAQGGET. The CDR3 reads in full as CASSTAQGGETQYF.

Notes on this clone: Read data end 3 residues before the CDR3 end; the end is taken from the germline J gene. The gene calls are TRBV2 and TRBJ2-2, with D possibly being TRBD1 (5 bases). Trimming removed 6 bases at V and 8 bases at J, with 13 bases between. Germline V gene sequence: CDR1 SNHLY, CDR2 FYNNEI. The CDR3 consists of 13 residues. CDR3 bases read: TGTGCCAGCAGGGGGCTCAAATCTGGGGAG. Translated: CASRGLKSGE. The entire CDR3 reads CASRGLKSGELFF.

Comment on this clone: The sequence runs out 3 residues before the end of the CDR3; the remainder is reconstructed from the germline J gene. The chain joins TRBV30 to TRBJ2-2; 8 nucleotides line up with TRBD2. CDR1 and CDR2 from the germline V gene are GTSNPN and SVGIG (reference sequence). The CDR3 runs to 15 residues. CDR3 DNA, as far as it was read: TGTGCCTGGAACTCCCTCGGCGGGGGGAATGAAAAG. Translating gives CAWNSLGGGNEK. The whole CDR3 protein reads CAWNSLGGGNEKLFF.

With regard to this clone: The CDR3 goes on 3 residues after the read ends, and that part is filled in from the germline J gene. This chain joins TRBV20-1 and TRBJ1-6; the match to TRBD1 covers 8 bases. V shed 2 bases, J shed 7 bases, and the junction held 4 bases outside the gene matches. The CDR3 runs to 14 residues. Germline assignment: CDR1 DFQATT and CDR2 SNEGSKA (reference sequence). This CDR3 is CSARSDRDNSPLHF. Incomplete CDR3 DNA: TGCAGTGCTAGATCGGACAGGGACAATTCACCC.

Comments on this clone: Read data end 3 residues before the CDR3 end; the end is taken from the germline J gene. The chain combines TRBV6-2 or TRBV6-3 with TRBJ2-2; 9 bases align to TRBD2. CDR3 length equals 16 residues. The V gene end was trimmed by 5 bases and the J gene end by 5 bases; junction bases not matched to a gene: 9. The germline CDR1 and CDR2 sequences are MNHEY and SVGEGT. CDR3: CASSGLAGDRTGELFF. CDR3 DNA (partial): TGTGCCAGCAGTGGTTTAGCGGGAGATAGGACCGGGGAG.

The part of the CDR3 DNA that was read is TGTGCCAGCAGCCTTGGGCGGGGGGGCCCAGATACC. This translates into CASSLGRGGPDT. The whole CDR3 sequence reads CASSLGRGGPDTYTF. The chain couples TRBV7-2 to TRBJ1-2; possible D gene TRBD1, 6 bases. The CDR3 is cut off 3 residues early in the read; its end comes from the germline J gene. The CDR3 runs 15 residues. Germline V gives CDR1 SGHTA, CDR2 FQGNSA.

Remarks on this clone: The read comes to an end 3 residues before the CDR3 does, leaving the germline J gene to fill in the end. The chain uses TRBV7-9 and TRBJ2-7, with D perhaps TRBD1 (6 bases). CDR1 SEHNR and CDR2 FQNEAQ come from the germline V gene (reference sequence). Trimming cost V 4 bases and J 4 bases, with 14 bases left between them. This CDR3 is 14 amino acids long. This CDR3 reads CASSSPGHNYEQYF. The sequenced CDR3 bases are TGTGCCAGCAGCTCCCCGGGACACAATTACGAG. The full variable domain, its missing parts supplied by reference TRBV7-9 and TRBJ2-7, is DTGVSQNPRHKITKRGQNVTFRCDPISEHNRLYWYRQTLGQGPEFLTYFQNEAQLEKSRLLSDRFSAERPKGSFSTLEIQRTEQGDSAMYLCASSSPGHNYEQYFGPGTRLTVT.

As to this clone: The DNA ends 3 residues before the CDR3 does, and the rest of the CDR3 is filled in from the germline J gene. The chain uses TRBV5-4 and TRBJ2-1, with TRBD2 identical over 8 bases. Germline trimming cut 9 bases from V and 8 bases from J; bases unmatched to any gene: 7. Germline V lookup: CDR1 SGHNT, CDR2 YYREEE (reference sequence). CDR3 length: 12 amino acids. Partial CDR3 DNA: TGTGCCAACCCGGGAGCGGGGGATGAG. It encodes CANPGAGDE. The full CDR3 reads CANPGAGDEQFF.

As regards this clone: Coverage ceases 3 residues before the CDR3 finishes, and the germline J gene fills in the end. The same CDR3 also results from other DNA sequences found in this sample. The rearrangement links TRBV6-1 to TRBJ1-5; D is unclear. V was clipped by 2 bases and J by 3 bases, with 5 bases between them. CDR3 length equals 13 residues. The V gene's germline CDR1 is MNHNS and CDR2 SASEGT. CDR3 protein: CASSESFNQPQHF. CDR3 DNA (partial): TGTGCCAGCAGTGAAAGCTTCAATCAGCCC.

With respect to this clone: The CDR3 end is not reached by the read, which stops 3 residues before it; the germline J gene fills it in. The V gene is TRBV19, the J gene TRBJ2-4; 10 nucleotides agree with TRBD1. The CDR3 runs to 13 residues. The germline V gene encodes CDR1 LNHDA and CDR2 SQIVND (reference sequence). Here the CDR3 reads CASLDRGVFGQYF. The covered CDR3 bases are TGTGCCAGCCTGGACAGGGGGGTGTTCGGT.